The rows below give T cell receptor beta chains drawn from one sample of a study of OX40 agonist ivuxolimab in advanced cancers. Sequencing was performed with immunoSEQ multiplex PCR; in TCRdb, only in-frame clones are kept and a portion is missing. The sample has 95,000 to 120,000 clones, roughly 90% seen once. This specimen consisted of CD4+ or CD8+ T cells sorted from blood, obtained in a trial of the OX40 agonist ivuxolimab. All receptors come from an adult with an advanced solid tumor such as melanoma, head and neck, liver or kidney cancer. CDR3s include the opening cysteine and the closing phenylalanine or tryptophan. A D gene is named only where the DNA matches it firmly. The size of a clone is reported for some rows only, either as once, few or many, or as a class for expanded clones.

size: NA
J: TRBJ2-7
V: TRBV19
D: NA
CDR3: CASSIFGLTYEQYF
DNA: TGTGCCAGTAGTATCTTCGGCCTGACCTACGAGCAGTACTTC

size: once
J: TRBJ1-2
V: TRBV7-9
D: NA
CDR3: CASSLVAQSSYTF
DNA: TGTGCCAGCAGCTTAGTCGCGCAGTCGAGCTACACCTTC

size: NA
J: TRBJ2-7
V: TRBV6-1
D: NA
CDR3: CASQSGQSGEQYF
DNA: TGTGCCAGCCAAAGCGGCCAATCTGGTGAGCAGTACTTC

size: NA
J: TRBJ1-1
V: TRBV5-5
D: NA
CDR3: CATSRGIYETEAFF
DNA: TGTGCCACCTCAAGGGGGATTTATGAAACTGAAGCTTTCTTT

size: NA
J: TRBJ1-1
V: TRBV6-1
D: NA
CDR3: CASSVGVNTEAFF
DNA: TGTGCCAGCAGTGTAGGAGTGAACACTGAAGCTTTCTTT

size: NA
J: TRBJ2-1
V: TRBV5-6
D: TRBD2
CDR3: CASTPTGGDNEQFF
DNA: TGTGCCAGCACCCCAACGGGGGGGGATAATGAGCAGTTCTTC

size: NA
J: TRBJ2-2
V: TRBV21-1
D: NA
CDR3: CASSKVQGVDTGELFF
DNA: TGTGCCAGCAGCAAAGTCCAGGGCGTGGACACCGGGGAGCTGTTTTTT

size: NA
J: TRBJ2-1
V: TRBV7-9
D: TRBD1
CDR3: CASSLTGDPYNEQFF
DNA: TGTGCCAGCAGCTTGACAGGGGACCCCTACAATGAGCAGTTCTTC

size: NA
J: TRBJ1-3
V: TRBV6-1
D: NA
CDR3: CASSEASGSGNTIYF
DNA: TGTGCCAGCAGTGAAGCTTCGGGATCCGGAAACACCATATATTTT

size: NA
J: TRBJ1-3
V: TRBV19
D: NA
CDR3: CASSPQMAAGSGNTIYF
DNA: TGTGCCAGTAGTCCGCAGATGGCGGCGGGCAGTGGAAACACCATATATTTT

size: NA
J: TRBJ2-3
V: TRBV9
D: NA
CDR3: CASSVRGVTDTQYF
DNA: TGTGCCAGCAGCGTAAGGGGGGTCACAGATACGCAGTATTTT

size: once
J: TRBJ2-1
V: TRBV15
D: NA
CDR3: CATSRGGSFGEQFF
DNA: TGTGCCACCAGCAGAGGTGGGTCCTTCGGTGAGCAGTTCTTC

size: NA
J: TRBJ2-1
V: TRBV7-3
D: TRBD2
CDR3: CASSLNSRGSGSNEQFF
DNA: TGTGCCAGCAGCTTAAACTCCCGGGGTAGCGGGAGCAATGAGCAGTTCTTC

size: NA
J: TRBJ1-1
V: TRBV20-1
D: NA
CDR3: CSAKENTEAFF
DNA: TGCAGTGCTAAAGAGAACACTGAAGCTTTCTTT

size: few
J: TRBJ2-3
V: TRBV7-9
D: NA
CDR3: CASSLFGTTDTQYF
DNA: TGTGCCAGCAGCTTATTCGGGACCACAGATACGCAGTATTTT